The next 22 T cell receptor beta chains were all read from a single sample in a study of T cells in Graves' hyperthyroidism and ophthalmopathy. From RNA transcripts, TCR beta CDR3 regions were amplified. A set of HTBI primers served as the primers for a first-round RT-PCR of the TCR CDR3. TCRdb re-derived calls from the multiplex PCR reads in MiXCR, one entry per CDR3 protein. This table holds some 580,000 distinct CDR3 sequences, more than 15% found once. The source material was blood. The receptors shown here come from a woman between 40 and 50 years old with Graves' ophthalmopathy.

This clonotype was counted ten times or more. This chain links TRBV28 with TRBJ1-5; perhaps TRBD1 as D (5 bases). Trimming cost V 6 bases and J 0 bases, with 9 bases left between them. This CDR3 is built from 14 residues. Germline values: CDR1 MDHEN, CDR2 SYDVKM. CDR3 loop: CASRGRYSNQPQHF. For the CDR3, the DNA is TGTGCCAGCAGGGGACGATATAGCAATCAGCCCCAGCATTTT. The full variable domain, completed using reference TRBV28 and TRBJ1-5, is DVKVTQSSRYLVKRTGEKVFLECVQDMDHENMFWYRQDPGLGLRLIYFSYDVKMKEKGDIPEGYSVSREKKERFSLILESASTNQTSMYLCASRGRYSNQPQHFGDGTRLSIL.

This clonotype was recorded at least ten times. This rearrangement joins TRBV28 to TRBJ2-7; 7 nucleotides match TRBD1. There are 15 residues in the CDR3. Unmatched junction bases numbered 7, after V lost 5 bases and J lost 0 bases. Germline values: CDR1 MDHEN, CDR2 SYDVKM. CDR3 nucleotide sequence: TGTGCCAGCAGTATAGGGACAGACAGCTCCTACGAGCAGTACTTC. This sequence encodes CASSIGTDSSYEQYF. Together with reference TRBV28 and TRBJ2-7, the CDR3 gives the full variable domain: DVKVTQSSRYLVKRTGEKVFLECVQDMDHENMFWYRQDPGLGLRLIYFSYDVKMKEKGDIPEGYSVSREKKERFSLILESASTNQTSMYLCASSIGTDSSYEQYFGPGTRLTVT.

This clonotype was seen ten or more times. This chain links TRBV6-2 or TRBV6-3 with TRBJ2-1, with 11 nucleotides matching TRBD2. V was clipped by 8 bases and J by 3 bases; unmatched bases: 9. The CDR3 has 16 amino acids. Germline CDR1 MNHEY, CDR2 SVGEGT. The CDR3 sequence is CASAKLAGVLYNEQFF. The CDR3 region has the DNA TGTGCCAGCGCTAAACTAGCGGGGGTTCTCTACAATGAGCAGTTCTTC.

This clonotype has only a few counts. The chain couples TRBV2 to TRBJ1-3; the match to TRBD1 covers 7 bases. CDR1 is SNHLY, CDR2 FYNNEI, per germline. V lost 6 bases, J lost 2 bases, and 4 bases stayed unmatched. This CDR3 contains 14 residues. CDR3 residues: CASRPGGPGNTIYF. The CDR3 region has the DNA TGTGCCAGCAGGCCAGGGGGGCCTGGAAACACCATATATTTT.

This clonotype occurred many times. The J gene is TRBJ2-2, the V gene TRBV7-6, with TRBD1 identical over 8 bases. V trimming: 1 base; J trimming: 0 bases; junction bases outside the gene matches: 4. Germline V gene sequence: CDR1 SGHVS, CDR2 FNYEAQ. This CDR3 is 17 amino acids long. The CDR3 DNA is TGTGCCAGCAGCTTAGGCAGGGGGCAACCGAACACCGGGGAGCTGTTTTTT. The encoded protein is CASSLGRGQPNTGELFF. Based on the CDR3 plus reference TRBV7-6 and TRBJ2-2, the full variable domain is GAGVSQSPRYKVTKRGQDVALRCDPISGHVSLYWYRQALGQGPEFLTYFNYEAQQDKSGLPNDRFSAERPEGSISTLTIQRTEQRDSAMYRCASSLGRGQPNTGELFFGEGSRLTVL.

The V call is TRBV12-3 or TRBV12-4, the J call TRBJ2-1; 10 positions match TRBD1. V dropped 8 bases and J dropped 8; count of bases not matched to a gene: 15. CDR3 size: 16 residues. The CDR3 loop reads CASSTPGQGSLDEQFF. CDR3 nucleotide sequence: TGTGCCAGCTCGACTCCGGGACAGGGGTCTCTGGATGAGCAGTTCTTC.

This clonotype showed up many times. This chain uses TRBV12-3 or TRBV12-4 with TRBJ2-1; possible D gene TRBD1, 5 bases. V was shortened by 7 bases and J by 4 bases, with 20 bases between the two germline ends. The CDR3 sequence is 16 residues long. CDR3 DNA sequence: TGTGCCAGCAACACCCCCCAGGGTCCCCCGTACAATGAGCAGTTCTTC. It codes for CASNTPQGPPYNEQFF.

This chain uses TRBV6-1 with TRBJ2-7, with D perhaps TRBD1 (6 bases). The germline gives CDR1 MNHNS, CDR2 SASEGT. Trimming took 6 bases from V and 6 from J, leaving 15 bases between them. CDR3 length equals 13 residues. CDR3 sequence reads: CASRAGTPREQYF. The CDR3 region has the DNA TGTGCCAGCAGAGCCGGGACACCCCGCGAGCAGTACTTC.

At least ten counts were recorded for this clonotype. V is TRBV28 and J is TRBJ2-2; 7 bases align to TRBD2. V was pared by 2 bases and J by 2 bases, with 20 bases of the junction left unmatched. Germline lookup yields CDR1 MDHEN and CDR2 SYDVKM. This CDR3 contains 21 residues. CDR3 bases: TGTGCCAGCAGTTTAGGAGACGGGGGGTGGCTCCCTAGACCAAACACCGGGGAGCTGTTTTTT. As protein: CASSLGDGGWLPRPNTGELFF.

This clonotype was recorded at least ten times. The chain uses TRBV5-1 and TRBJ2-6; tentatively, D is TRBD2 (6 bases). The germline V and J ends were trimmed by 2 bases and 3 bases, with 9 bases remaining between them. This CDR3 is built from 15 residues. The germline CDR1 and CDR2 sequences are SGHRS and YFSETQ. The CDR3, as DNA: TGCGCCAGCAGCTTCGGGAGCTATGGGGCCAACGTCCTGACTTTC. Its protein is CASSFGSYGANVLTF.

CDR3 sequence reads: CSAREAGLPYSNQPQHF. The CDR3 nucleotides read TGCAGTGCTAGAGAGGCGGGGCTCCCGTATAGCAATCAGCCCCAGCATTTT. The chain couples TRBV20-1 to TRBJ1-5; D is possibly TRBD1 (5 bases). This CDR3 region has 17 residues. Trimming took off 0 bases at V and 0 bases at J, with 15 bases between the two ends. Germline values: CDR1 DFQATT, CDR2 SNEGSKA (reference sequence).

The chain couples TRBV6-2 or TRBV6-3 to TRBJ2-2; D assignment may be TRBD1 or TRBD2 (5 bases each). The CDR3 runs to 17 residues. Trimming cost V 2 bases and J 4 bases, with 17 bases left between them. Germline assignment: CDR1 MNHEY and CDR2 SVGEGT. The CDR3 loop reads CASSYEGAGSGTGELFF. CDR3 in DNA: TGTGCCAGCAGTTACGAGGGAGCAGGGTCGGGCACCGGGGAGCTGTTTTTT.

This clonotype was observed a handful of times. This chain joins TRBV20-1 and TRBJ2-1, with 13 positions matching TRBD2. Germline CDR1 DFQATT, CDR2 SNEGSKA (reference sequence). V was clipped by 1 base and J by 4 bases; unmatched bases: 7. The CDR3 spans 17 residues. The CDR3 coding sequence is TGCAGTGCTAGAGTCACTAGCGGGGGGGGGATTTACAATGAGCAGTTCTTC. This gives the protein CSARVTSGGGIYNEQFF.

The table lists this clonotype with a few counts. The V and J genes are TRBV4-1 and TRBJ2-7; TRBD1 agrees at 9 bases. The CDR3 runs to 18 residues. The germline gives CDR1 MGHRA, CDR2 YSYEKL. The V segment lost 2 bases and the J segment 0 bases; nucleotides outside the gene matches: 11. The CDR3 DNA sequence: TGCGCCAGCAGCCAACGTTCCGGGACAGGGAGGAGCTCCTACGAGCAGTACTTC. Amino acids: CASSQRSGTGRSSYEQYF.

This clonotype was counted at least ten times. V usage is TRBV6-1 and J usage is TRBJ1-1; 7 bases are a match to TRBD1. The CDR3 totals 13 residues. After removal of 4 bases from V and 4 bases from J, the junction contained 3 bases not matched to a gene. CDR1 and CDR2 from the germline V gene are MNHNS and SASEGT. CDR3 residues: CASSVKGATEAFF. CDR3 coding DNA: TGTGCCAGCAGTGTAAAGGGGGCCACTGAAGCTTTCTTT.

This clonotype turned up a few times. The chain employs TRBV20-1 and TRBJ1-5; no firm D call. Trimming cost V 4 bases and J 0 bases, with 10 bases left between them. The CDR3 spans 14 residues. Germline CDR1 DFQATT, CDR2 SNEGSKA (reference sequence). Written as DNA, the CDR3 is TGCAGTGCTAAACCCGGGGATAGCAATCAGCCCCAGCATTTT. Its protein is CSAKPGDSNQPQHF.

This clonotype was counted ten times or more. The rearrangement joins TRBV4-1 to TRBJ1-2, with D possibly being TRBD1 (5 bases). Per germline, CDR1 MGHRA and CDR2 YSYEKL. Trimming stripped 3 bases from V and 4 bases from J, with 18 bases between. This CDR3 contains 16 residues. CDR3 sequence (DNA): TGCGCCAGCAGCCAGCCCGGGAGAAATGGGGGCTATGGCTACACCTTC. Residues: CASSQPGRNGGYGYTF.

Comment on this clonotype: A read error is possible here, since a much larger clone lies one base away. The chain couples TRBV27 to TRBJ1-1; perhaps TRBD1 as D (5 bases). There are 14 residues in the CDR3. CDR1 is MNHEY and CDR2 is SMNVEV in the germline V gene (reference sequence). The CDR3 bases are TGTGCCAGCAGGCCGGGACTTCCGAACACTGAAACTTTCTTT. It codes for CASRPGLPNTETFF.

The rearrangement joins TRBV5-6 to TRBJ2-5; D may be TRBD1 (6 bases). The CDR3 extends over 14 amino acids. Trimming took 6 bases from V and 5 from J, leaving 17 bases between them. Germline CDR1 and CDR2: SGHDT and YYEEEE. CDR3 amino acids: CASILQGVRETQYF. In DNA form, the CDR3 reads TGTGCCAGCATCCTACAGGGAGTGCGGGAGACCCAGTACTTC.

This clonotype showed up just a few times. V gene TRBV4-1 combines with J gene TRBJ2-4; 12 bases align to TRBD2. Germline V gene sequence: CDR1 MGHRA, CDR2 YSYEKL. J was trimmed by 3 bases and V by 5 bases; bases with no gene match: 14. There are 19 residues in the CDR3. The CDR3: CASSTQPLAGGSGKNIQYF. The CDR3 coding sequence is TGCGCCAGCAGCACCCAACCCCTAGCGGGGGGGTCTGGCAAAAACATTCAGTACTTC.

This clonotype occurred a few times. This chain joins TRBV28 and TRBJ1-2; maybe TRBD1 (5 bases). The CDR3 spans 14 residues. Deletions cut 4 bases from V and 3 bases from J, with 12 bases between. Germline CDR1 reads MDHEN; CDR2 reads SYDVKM. CDR3 bases: TGTGCCAGCAGTTGGTACAGGATAGACTATGGCTACACCTTC. Translating gives CASSWYRIDYGYTF.

The chain couples TRBV2 to TRBJ2-5; 9 nucleotides line up with TRBD1. The junction had 3 bases not matched to a gene; V was cut back by 6 bases and J by 4 bases. The CDR3 has 13 residues. The V gene's germline CDR1 is SNHLY and CDR2 FYNNEI. DNA of the CDR3: TGTGCCAGCAGGGGGACAGGGTTAGAGACCCAGTACTTC. Translation: CASRGTGLETQYF.